This TCR beta chain was observed in a study of CD4+ T cells in melanoma. Overall study findings and caveats: A reported correlation linked neoantigen-specific CD4+ T cells to CD8+, macrophage and B cell function. Neoantigen-specific CD4+ T cells in melanoma reportedly had diverse differentiation states.

This table comes from immunoSEQ multiplex PCR, and its TCRdb copy is limited to in-frame clones, with some not included. The table shows about 50,000 clones, with about 91% occurring only once. Germline CDR1 is PRHDT and CDR2 is FYEKMQ (reference sequence). The CDR3 extends over 15 amino acids. Losses at the gene ends were 5 bases for V and 2 bases for J; bases not matched to a gene: 6. As to this clone: Its antigen is not identified.

The source is a human donor with melanoma. The genes are TRBV13 and TRBJ1-2, with TRBD1 matching over 9 bases. Sequencing was carried out using peripheral blood. CDR3 residues: CASSETGGVNYGYTF. The CDR3, as DNA: TGTGCCAGCAGCGAGACAGGGGGGGTCAACTATGGCTACACCTTC. Full variable domain (remainder filled in from reference TRBV13 and TRBJ1-2): AAGVIQSPRHLIKEKRETATLKCYPIPRHDTVYWYQQGPGQDPQFLISFYEKMQSDKGSIPDRFSAQQFSDYHSELNMSSLELGDSALYFCASSETGGVNYGYTFGSGTRLTVV.